This TCR beta chain is from a study of T-cell memory formation after mild COVID-19. TCRdb re-called the 5' RACE reads through MiXCR, storing one row per CDR3 protein. Among over 70,000 distinct CDR3 sequences listed, 10% to 15% were seen once. This receptor was obtained from an adult woman who had mild COVID-19 (a few samples of this study predate the infection). Cell type and time point are not known. Sequences were obtained from PBMCs or a T cell subset sorted from them (not recorded which).

CDR3 nucleotides: TGTGCCACCAGCAGTGGGACACTCGGTTATGGCTACACCTTC. This codes for CATSSGTLGYGYTF. The chain employs TRBV15 and TRBJ1-2; D might be TRBD1 (6 bases). Trimming left V 3 bases short and J 5 bases short, with 13 bases between. The CDR3 runs 14 residues. Germline CDR1 and CDR2: LNHNV and YYDKDF (reference sequence).